The sequence of this T cell receptor beta chain was determined in a study of cytomegalovirus exposure and HLA in healthy donors. TCRdb keeps only in-frame clones here, not all; method: immunoSEQ multiplex PCR. The sample lists approximately 220,000 clones; approximately 80% were seen once. The TCR originated in a woman aged 30 to 39 in good health and CMV-seropositive. Specimen: PBMCs.

CDR3 in DNA: TGTGCCAGCAGCGCGCCGGGCTACGAGCAGTACTTC. This encodes CASSAPGYEQYF. V gene TRBV11-2 combines with J gene TRBJ2-7; D unclear. From germline, CDR1 is SGHAT and CDR2 FQNNGV. The CDR3 spans 12 residues. With 5 bases removed from V and 3 bases from J, the gap between germline ends came to 8 bases.